This T cell receptor (beta chain) is from a study of cytotoxic CD8 clonotypes in ibrutinib-treated CLL. Study in general: Response material was collected after a median about 12 months of treatment, range 6 to 36.

Clones were sequenced by immunoSEQ multiplex PCR, and TCRdb holds only the in-frame ones, with some missing. The table has about 200,000 clones, over 60% seen once. This CDR3 region has 13 residues. The germline CDR1 and CDR2 sequences are SGHDN and FVKESK. V was shortened by 4 bases and J by 6 bases, with 13 bases between the two germline ends. This rearrangement joins TRBV14 to TRBJ2-7; D unresolved. This sequence was found in a human donor with chronic lymphocytic leukemia. Here the sequenced sample was PBMCs, taken after 24 months of ibrutinib treatment. The CDR3, as DNA: TGTGCCAGCAGCCCGTGGACGGTTTCCGAGCAGTACTTC. Translated, it gives CASSPWTVSEQYF.